This T cell receptor (beta chain) came from a study of response to subunit inactivated influenza vaccine. The CDR3 runs 14 residues. The germline V gene encodes CDR1 SGHAT and CDR2 FQNNGV. Trimming cost V 6 bases and J 6 bases; bases outside gene matches: 8. Findings and caveats of the study: It was the authors' suggestion that each seasonal influenza vaccination recruits few new T cells.

TCRdb reprocessed the RT-PCR reads with MiXCR, giving one entry per CDR3 protein. The table includes 650,000 to 700,000 distinct CDR3 sequences, 15% to 18% detected once. On this clonotype: The antigen is unknown.

The chain joins TRBV11-2 to TRBJ2-1; TRBD2 matches 7 bases. The sequenced sample was PBMCs from blood, obtained 12 days after vaccination. The TCR originated in a man in his fifties who received an inactivated influenza vaccine. This CDR3 is CASSLGRGSNEQFF. In nucleotides, the CDR3 is TGTGCCAGCAGTTTGGGGCGCGGGAGCAATGAGCAGTTCTTC.